Only one count was recorded for the clone carrying this T cell receptor beta chain. The entry originates in a study of blood T cell repertoires in COVID-19. Germline CDR1 LNHNV, CDR2 YYDKDF (reference sequence). This CDR3 spans 16 amino acids. The germline V and J ends were trimmed by 5 bases and 1 base, with 15 bases remaining between them. Original handling: Estimates of nucleated cell counts were drawn from the amplification of reference gene primers. Measured with immunoSEQ multiplex PCR; TCRdb has only the in-frame clones, and not every one. V, J and clone size reflect that table, while D and trimming were determined from the DNA. The sample yields some 120,000 clones, roughly 80% seen once.

This receptor was taken from a human donor in a cohort sampled during active COVID-19. The chain combines TRBV15 with TRBJ1-5; D is perhaps TRBD1 (5 bases). The sample was peripheral blood. The CDR3 region is CATSPRRDSSNQPQHF. The CDR3 DNA follows: TGTGCCACCAGCCCCCGGCGGGACTCCAGCAATCAGCCCCAGCATTTT.